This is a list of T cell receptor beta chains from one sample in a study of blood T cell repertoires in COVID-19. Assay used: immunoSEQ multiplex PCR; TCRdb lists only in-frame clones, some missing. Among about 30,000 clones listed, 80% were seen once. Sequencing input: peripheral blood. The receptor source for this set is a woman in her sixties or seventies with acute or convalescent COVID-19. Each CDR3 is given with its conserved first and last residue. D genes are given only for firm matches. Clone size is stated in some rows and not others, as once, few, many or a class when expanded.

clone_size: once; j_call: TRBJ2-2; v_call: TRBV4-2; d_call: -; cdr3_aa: CASSQALRGPWTGELFF; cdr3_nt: TGTGCCAGCAGCCAAGCTTTACGTGGGCCGTGGACCGGGGAGCTGTTTTTT
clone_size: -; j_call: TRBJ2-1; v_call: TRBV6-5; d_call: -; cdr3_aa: CASSYGGSSSYNEQFF; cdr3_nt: TGTGCCAGCAGTTACGGCGGGTCCAGCTCCTACAATGAGCAGTTCTTC
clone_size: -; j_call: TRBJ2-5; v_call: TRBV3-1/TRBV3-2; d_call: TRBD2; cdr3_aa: CASSRSGGYETQYF; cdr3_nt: TGTGCCAGCAGTCGAAGCGGGGGTTACGAGACCCAGTACTTC
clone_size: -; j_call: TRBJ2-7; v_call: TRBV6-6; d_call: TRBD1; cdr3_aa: CASRETGGSYEQYF; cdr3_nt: TGTGCCAGCAGGGAGACAGGGGGCTCCTACGAGCAGTACTTC
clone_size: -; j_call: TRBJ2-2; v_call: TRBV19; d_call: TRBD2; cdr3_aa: CASSKSSGRSTSFTGELFF; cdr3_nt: TGTGCCAGTAGTAAATCTAGCGGGAGGTCGACTTCGTTCACCGGGGAGCTGTTTTTT
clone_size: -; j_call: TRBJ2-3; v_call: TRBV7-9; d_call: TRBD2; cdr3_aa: CASSLGGRADTQYF; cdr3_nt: TGTGCCAGCAGCTTAGGCGGGAGGGCAGATACGCAGTATTTT
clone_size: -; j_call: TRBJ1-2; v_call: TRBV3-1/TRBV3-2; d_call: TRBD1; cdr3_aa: CASSSGTGSQGYTF; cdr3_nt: TGTGCCAGCAGCTCCGGGACAGGGTCACAAGGCTACACCTTC
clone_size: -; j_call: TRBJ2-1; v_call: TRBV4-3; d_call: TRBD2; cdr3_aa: CASSQYSMSGGAKNEQFF; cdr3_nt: TGCGCCAGCAGCCAATACTCCATGAGCGGGGGGGCGAAAAATGAGCAGTTCTTC
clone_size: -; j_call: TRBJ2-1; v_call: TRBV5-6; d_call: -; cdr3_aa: CASSLSAGSSYNEQFF; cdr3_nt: TGTGCCAGCAGCTTGAGTGCCGGTAGCTCCTACAATGAGCAGTTCTTC
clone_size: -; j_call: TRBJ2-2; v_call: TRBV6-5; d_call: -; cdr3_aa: CASRVSGANTGELFF; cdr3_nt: TGTGCCAGCAGAGTCTCGGGGGCGAACACCGGGGAGCTGTTTTTT